One sample yielded the 26 T cell receptor beta chains listed below, sequenced in a study of shared T cell receptors in the human thymus. The data were produced by immunoSEQ multiplex PCR, yet TCRdb's version contains in-frame clones alone and is incomplete. The sample carries hundreds of thousands of clones, 80% to 90% recorded once. These records were also assigned to another study, of human thymus T cells.

Sequencing was carried out using thymocytes. All receptors derive from a boy less than two years old with a congenital heart defect.

The CDR3 protein is CASSLGAGRENSNQPQHF. The CDR3 coding sequence is TGTGCCAGCAGCTTGGGGGCGGGTAGAGAGAATAGCAATCAGCCCCAGCATTTT. The chain couples TRBV5-6 to TRBJ1-5; D not resolved. The CDR3 covers 18 residues. Germline V gene lookup returns CDR1 SGHDT and CDR2 YYEEEE. Between the trimmed V and J ends, which lost 0 bases and 0 bases, there was a span of 16 bases.

V usage is TRBV28 and J usage is TRBJ1-1; tentative D call: TRBD1 (6 bases). The CDR3 sequence is 14 residues long. CDR1 MDHEN and CDR2 SYDVKM come from the germline V gene. V gave up 6 bases and J gave up 1 base, with 12 bases separating them. In DNA form, the CDR3 reads TGTGCCAGCAGCACGACGGGACAGAACACTGAAGCTTTCTTT. This gives the protein CASSTTGQNTEAFF.

This chain uses TRBV6-1 with TRBJ2-1, with D possibly TRBD1 on 6 matching bases. Germline CDR1 is MNHNS and CDR2 is SASEGT. The V end lost 2 bases, the J end lost 13 bases, and 12 bases lay between the germline ends. CDR3 size: 12 residues. CDR3 in DNA: TGTGCCAGCAGTGAACCCAGGGGTCTCCAGTTCTTC. Its translation is CASSEPRGLQFF.

V usage is TRBV27 and J usage is TRBJ2-4, with TRBD2 identical over 13 bases. Germline CDR1 MNHEY, CDR2 SMNVEV (reference sequence). The CDR3 extends over 23 amino acids. The V gene end was trimmed by 5 bases and the J gene end by 1 base; junction bases not matched to a gene: 23. CDR3 in DNA: TGTGCCAGCAGTACCATTTATTCCGGGACTAGCGGGACGGGGGAAACGGCCAAAAACATTCAGTACTTC. Its translation is CASSTIYSGTSGTGETAKNIQYF.

The chain carries TRBV4-1 and TRBJ1-1; possibly TRBD1 for D (6 bases). With 0 bases removed from V and 1 base from J, the gap between germline ends came to 21 bases. This CDR3 region has 19 residues. Germline values: CDR1 MGHRA, CDR2 YSYEKL. Written as DNA, the CDR3 is TGCGCCAGCAGCCAAGATGTTGGGATCGGGGACAAGGGGAACACTGAAGCTTTCTTT. Protein sequence: CASSQDVGIGDKGNTEAFF.

J is TRBJ2-2 and V is TRBV5-1; D is possibly TRBD2 (7 bases). In germline, CDR1 is SGHRS, CDR2 YFSETQ. The CDR3 loop spans 16 amino acids. V was shortened by 5 bases and J by 6 bases, with 20 bases between the two germline ends. The CDR3 DNA is TGCGCCAGCAGAACACCGGCGGGGGCCCAGGCCGGGGAGCTGTTTTTT. This encodes CASRTPAGAQAGELFF. Full variable domain (outside the CDR3, taken from reference TRBV5-1 and TRBJ2-2): KAGVTQTPRYLIKTRGQQVTLSCSPISGHRSVSWYQQTPGQGLQFLFEYFSETQRNKGNFPGRFSGRQFSNSRSEMNVSTLELGDSALYLCASRTPAGAQAGELFFGEGSRLTVL.

The chain couples TRBV4-1 to TRBJ2-1, with D maybe TRBD1 (6 bases). The ends were cut back, 1 base at V and 2 bases at J, with 12 bases in the middle. This CDR3 is 16 amino acids long. Germline-derived CDR1 and CDR2 are MGHRA and YSYEKL. CDR3 residues: CASSQGTALTYNEQFF. In DNA form, the CDR3 reads TGCGCCAGCAGCCAAGGGACAGCCCTTACCTACAATGAGCAGTTCTTC.

The V gene is TRBV2, the J gene TRBJ2-2; 11 bases match TRBD1. Germline CDR1 is SNHLY and CDR2 is FYNNEI. The CDR3 is 15 amino acids. With V trimmed by 3 bases and J by 6 bases, 3 bases remained unmatched. For the CDR3, the DNA is TGTGCCAGCAGTGATGAGGACAGGGGGCCCGGGGAGCTGTTTTTT. This encodes CASSDEDRGPGELFF.

The V gene is TRBV30, the J gene TRBJ2-4; 7 nucleotides align to TRBD1. This CDR3 has 16 amino acids. The germline CDR1 and CDR2 sequences are GTSNPN and SVGIG (reference sequence). DNA of the CDR3: TGTGCTCAGACCGCGTGGCCGAGGGGGCCCGAAAACATTCAGTACTTC. It is translated as CAQTAWPRGPENIQYF.

The chain combines TRBV7-2 with TRBJ1-6; D gene unclear. The germline V and J ends were trimmed by 7 bases and 0 bases, with 10 bases remaining between them. The CDR3 covers 15 residues. The germline CDR1 and CDR2 sequences are SGHTA and FQGNSA. The CDR3 reads CASTLQSSYNSPLHF. The CDR3 DNA sequence: TGTGCCAGCACCCTACAGAGCTCCTATAATTCACCCCTCCACTTT. The entire variable domain, with the rest obtained from reference TRBV7-2 and TRBJ1-6, is as follows: GAGVSQSPSNKVTEKGKDVELRCDPISGHTALYWYRQSLGQGLEFLIYFQGNSAPDKSGLPSDRFSAERTGGSVSTLTIQRTQQEDSAVYLCASTLQSSYNSPLHFGNGTRLTVT.

The chain has TRBV27 and TRBJ2-7, with a possible D match to TRBD2 (6 bases). There are 15 residues in the CDR3. Trimming removed 4 bases at V and 1 base at J, with 14 bases between. Germline CDR1 and CDR2: MNHEY and SMNVEV (reference sequence). This CDR3 reads CASSYAGGRSYEQYF. The CDR3 DNA reads TGTGCCAGCAGTTATGCCGGGGGACGGTCCTACGAGCAGTACTTC.

J is TRBJ2-1 and V is TRBV4-3; TRBD2 matches 8 bases. The CDR3 has 14 amino acids. Germline assignment: CDR1 LGHNA and CDR2 YSLEER. The V segment lost 0 bases and the J segment 14 bases; nucleotides outside the gene matches: 9. The CDR3 loop is CASSQEMSAGGKFF. DNA for the CDR3: TGCGCCAGCAGCCAAGAAATGAGTGCGGGGGGAAAGTTCTTC.

CDR3 residues: CASSFDTYGYTF. CDR3 DNA: TGTGCCAGCAGCTTTGACACCTATGGCTACACCTTC. The J gene is TRBJ1-2, the V gene TRBV7-9; D call uncertain. V gave up 3 bases and J gave up 4 bases, with 6 bases separating them. CDR1 is SEHNR and CDR2 is FQNEAQ in the germline V gene (reference sequence). This CDR3 has 12 residues. Full variable domain (outside the CDR3, taken from reference TRBV7-9 and TRBJ1-2): DTGVSQNPRHKITKRGQNVTFRCDPISEHNRLYWYRQTLGQGPEFLTYFQNEAQLEKSRLLSDRFSAERPKGSFSTLEIQRTEQGDSAMYLCASSFDTYGYTFGSGTRLTVV.

V gene TRBV9 combines with J gene TRBJ1-4; D is possibly TRBD1 (5 bases). Deletions cut 0 bases from V and 8 bases from J, with 23 bases between. CDR1 SGDLS and CDR2 YYNGEE come from the germline V gene. The CDR3 is made up of 18 amino acids. CDR3 amino acids: CASSVGPVSTAIGEKLFF. The CDR3, as DNA: TGTGCCAGCAGCGTAGGCCCAGTTTCGACAGCGATAGGGGAAAAACTGTTTTTT.

The genes are TRBV6-6 and TRBJ1-5, with 7 bases aligning to TRBD1. CDR3 size: 16 residues. With V trimmed by 6 bases and J by 5 bases, 13 bases remained unmatched. The V gene's germline CDR1 is MNHNY and CDR2 SVGAGI (reference sequence). The CDR3 here is CASSYLTGMGDQPQHF. DNA for the CDR3: TGTGCCAGCAGCTACCTGACAGGGATGGGCGATCAGCCCCAGCATTTT.

The V and J genes are TRBV6-4 and TRBJ2-3; D remains ambiguous. CDR1 MRHNA and CDR2 SNTAGT come from the germline V gene. The CDR3 loop spans 13 amino acids. V lost 4 bases to trimming and J lost 2 bases, with 7 bases between them. CDR3 DNA sequence: TGTGCCAGCAGTGTGTCCTTCACAGATACGCAGTATTTT. Translated, it gives CASSVSFTDTQYF.

CDR3: CSVTELNTEAFF. CDR3 in DNA: TGCAGCGTGACGGAGCTGAACACTGAAGCTTTCTTT. J is TRBJ1-1 and V is TRBV29-1; D is undetermined. Germline-derived CDR1 and CDR2 are SQVTM and ANQGSEA. This CDR3 has 12 residues. V lost 6 bases to trimming and J lost 0 bases, with 8 bases between them.

This clone was seen just once. The rearrangement uses TRBV5-5 and TRBJ1-6; 7 nucleotides line up with TRBD1. Trimming cost V 3 bases and J 7 bases; bases outside gene matches: 4. The CDR3 sequence is 14 residues long. The germline V gene has CDR1 SGHKS and CDR2 YYEKEE (reference sequence). The CDR3, as DNA: TGTGCCAGCAGCTCCGGGACAGAGAATTCACCCCTCCACTTT. This sequence encodes CASSSGTENSPLHF.

The chain couples TRBV28 to TRBJ2-1; TRBD1 matches at 12 bases. Germline V CDR1 and CDR2: MDHEN, SYDVKM. This CDR3 is built from 18 residues. V was pared by 3 bases and J by 1 base, with 7 bases of the junction left unmatched. The CDR3 DNA reads TGTGCCAGCAGTTTGGGACAGGGGGCGTCCCAGTCCTACAATGAGCAGTTCTTC. Translating gives CASSLGQGASQSYNEQFF.

V and J are TRBV14 and TRBJ1-1, with D possibly matching TRBD1 (5 bases). From germline, CDR1 is SGHDN and CDR2 FVKESK. The CDR3 is made up of 13 amino acids. The V end was cut by 7 bases, the J end by 1 base, with 10 bases between. The CDR3 is CASTLGGNTEAFF. As DNA, the CDR3 is TGTGCCAGCACCTTGGGGGGGAACACTGAAGCTTTCTTT.

About this clone: Other DNA sequences in the sample encode the same CDR3. The J gene is TRBJ2-7, the V gene TRBV28; a possible D gene is TRBD1 (5 bases). Trimming stripped 3 bases from V and 2 bases from J, with 8 bases between. Germline assignment: CDR1 MDHEN and CDR2 SYDVKM. This CDR3 has 13 amino acids. CDR3 region: CASSFQGAYEQYF. CDR3 nucleotide sequence: TGTGCCAGCAGTTTTCAGGGCGCCTACGAGCAGTACTTC.

The V call is TRBV2, the J call TRBJ1-2; TRBD1 matches 10 bases. Germline trimming cut 7 bases from V and 4 bases from J; bases unmatched to any gene: 15. Per the germline V gene, CDR1 is SNHLY and CDR2 is FYNNEI. This CDR3 contains 17 residues. This CDR3 reads CASTDNDRGRPGYGYTF. CDR3 DNA: TGTGCCAGCACAGATAATGACAGGGGGCGCCCCGGCTATGGCTACACCTTC.

The genes are TRBV10-3 and TRBJ2-7; the D is unclear. The CDR3 is 14 residues long. The V gene lost 2 bases and the J gene lost 2 bases, with 10 bases spanning the gap. The V gene's germline CDR1 is ENHRY and CDR2 SYGVKD. The CDR3 DNA is TGTGCCATCAGTGAGGACACCGATCCCTACGAGCAGTACTTC. It yields the protein CAISEDTDPYEQYF.

This clone appeared once. CDR3 amino acids: CATSRDLSAGTYEQYF. The CDR3 DNA follows: TGTGCCACCAGCAGAGATTTGTCGGCAGGGACCTACGAGCAGTACTTC. The chain has TRBV15 and TRBJ2-7; TRBD1 is a possible D gene (5 bases). The CDR3 totals 16 residues. V was pared by 0 bases and J by 2 bases, with 14 bases between. Germline lookup yields CDR1 LNHNV and CDR2 YYDKDF (reference sequence).

Remarks on this clone: The same CDR3 also results from other DNA sequences found in this sample. The chain couples TRBV6-5 to TRBJ2-5; D not certain. The CDR3 spans 11 residues. Trimming pared 4 bases from V and 3 bases from J, leaving 3 bases between. Germline loops: CDR1 MNHEY, CDR2 SVGAGI. CDR3 nucleotide sequence: TGTGCCAGCAGTTCAAAAGAGACCCAGTACTTC. Translating it yields CASSSKETQYF.

The V and J genes are TRBV4-3 and TRBJ2-3; 8 bases map to TRBD2. Trimming removed 0 bases from V and 7 bases from J; junction bases left unmatched: 12. The length of the CDR3 is 17 residues. CDR1 is LGHNA, CDR2 YSLEER, per germline. The CDR3 sequence: CASSQESNSGIVNTQYF. The DNA for the CDR3 is TGCGCCAGCAGCCAAGAGAGTAATAGCGGGATTGTAAATACGCAGTATTTT.